The sequence of this T cell receptor beta chain was determined in a study of cytomegalovirus exposure and HLA in healthy donors. The CDR3 runs to 13 residues. In germline, CDR1 is SGHKS, CDR2 YYEKEE (reference sequence). V was cut by 0 bases and J by 3 bases, with 6 bases left in between. PCR primers comprised 60 Vbeta and 13 Jbeta primers. Repertoires were generated with immunoSEQ multiplex PCR, while TCRdb's copy carries only in-frame clones and drops some. The data hold roughly 120,000 clones, with 73% observed a single time. Sequencing input: PBMCs. The receptor was isolated from a man aged 60 to 69 in good health and CMV-seropositive. The chain has TRBV5-5 and TRBJ1-2; the D is unclear. The CDR3 loop is CASSLASDYGYTF. The CDR3 DNA reads as TGTGCCAGCAGCTTGGCGTCGGACTATGGCTACACCTTC.